This T cell receptor beta chain was sequenced during a study of blood T cell repertoires in COVID-19 (dated by TCRdb to about 2020). General notes on the study: Samples covering the acute and convalescent phases of COVID-19 were provided by collaborators in the United States, Italy and Spain. A freely available public database, intended as a resource for researchers studying the immune response to SARS-CoV-2, is where the repertoires were released. The material from the prospective study consisted of cDNA or gDNA derived from T cells, B-cell-depleted T cells, or PBMCs. HLA class I and class II types, where available, came from metadata supplied by the sample provider rather than from assay-based typing. The sample metadata nearly always contained a de-identified subject ID, COVID-19 status, age in years and sex. The samples were drawn from two sources: the first 160 participants of the ongoing ImmuneRACE study, and over 950 subjects contributed by 6 global collaborators. The dataset comprised deeply sampled blood TCRbeta repertoires from subjects exposed to, actively infected with, or recovered from COVID-19. On the study overall, not on this receptor specifically: How much clinical and demographic metadata was included differed by source and by participant, and the metadata was provided uncurated.

This clone was observed once. Its antigen is not yet known. The input lacks base qualities; no much larger clone sits a single base away. In Seattle, one collaborating source enrolled patients while the infection was active and tracked those patients longitudinally over the course of disease. Whole blood was collected in K2EDTA tubes by collaborating institutions according to the institutions' own protocols. For TCRbeta analysis, collaborator samples were shipped as frozen whole blood, as isolated PBMCs, or as DNA extracted from either sample type. TCRbeta CDR3 regions were amplified from genomic DNA using the immunoSEQ Assay, a bias-controlled multiplex PCR. The study's processing was this. Within the assay, amplification of reference gene primers was used to estimate how many nucleated cells each sample contained. To quantify the absolute abundance of each unique TCRbeta CDR3 rearrangement, sequence reads were collapsed and filtered. For each sample, productive Simpson clonality was calculated as the square root of Simpson's diversity index across productive rearrangements. TCRdb stores this immuneACCESS table with in-frame sequences only. Part of the clones is absent; in the studies checked, under half of the shortfall reflects unresolved V genes, and no reason is known for the rest. That table furnishes V, J and clone size, whereas the DNA furnished D and trimming. Here the sample has roughly 120,000 clones; 90% occur a single time. The biggest ten clones account for 3.8% of the sample.

From the cysteine through the phenylalanine, the CDR3 covers 14 amino acids. This entry keeps only the CDR3 DNA: 42 bases, framed from base 1. Based on the germline V gene, the CDR1 and CDR2 sequences are KGHSH and LQKENI. Relative to germline, V is missing 4 bases and J is missing 7 bases, with 5 bases of the junction outside any gene match. What was sequenced was peripheral blood. Recombination connected TRBV18 to TRBJ1-4, with TRBD1 identical over 8 junction bases. The clonotype comes from an older woman with COVID-19, enrolled during active disease. The CDR3 reads CASSLDRAGEKLFF. The DNA sequence reads TGTGCCAGCTCACTGGACAGGGCTGGTGAAAAACTGTTTTTT.